The next 21 T cell receptor beta chains were all read from a single sample in a study of early T cells in non-severe SARS-CoV-2 infection. MiXCR, applied by TCRdb to the 5' RACE reads, yields one record per CDR3 protein. The top ten hold approximately 6.4% of the sample, which has some 71,000 distinct CDR3 sequences, over 9.5% seen once. The source material was whole blood. The receptors stem from an adult who was a healthcare worker with PCR-confirmed SARS-CoV-2 infection or an uninfected control (not recorded which).

A remark on this clonotype: A read error is possible here, since a much larger clone lies one base away. This sequence joins TRBV6-2 or TRBV6-3 and TRBJ2-5; TRBD2 agrees at 7 bases. This CDR3 contains 16 residues. CDR1 is MNHEY, CDR2 SVGEGT, per germline. CDR3 DNA sequence: TGTACCAGCAGTTACTCGATTGCACTAGCGCAGAGAACCCAGTACTTC. It yields the protein CTSSYSIALAQRTQYF.

The chain recombines TRBV5-6 with TRBJ2-7; 7 bases fit TRBD2. The CDR3 has 15 amino acids. Germline CDR1 is SGHDT and CDR2 is YYEEEE. Trimming at V came to 1 base and at J to 6 bases, leaving 10 bases not matched to a gene. The CDR3 reads CASSLRTSDFREQYF. The CDR3 nucleotides read TGTGCCAGCAGCTTGAGGACTAGTGATTTTCGCGAGCAGTACTTC.

This clonotype was recorded at least ten times. The chain has TRBV10-3 and TRBJ1-5; D is unclear. Trimming pared 2 bases from V and 3 bases from J, leaving 11 bases between. Germline CDR1 ENHRY, CDR2 SYGVKD. The CDR3 is made up of 15 amino acids. This CDR3 is CAISEPGRDNQPQHF. CDR3 DNA sequence: TGTGCCATCAGTGAGCCCGGACGGGACAATCAGCCCCAGCATTTT.

Remarks on this clonotype: This could be a read error, since a much larger clone is one nucleotide away. This chain links TRBV4-1 with TRBJ2-1, with TRBD2 identical over 9 bases. The CDR3 runs to 16 residues. CDR1 is MGHRA, CDR2 YSYEKL, per germline. The CDR3 spells CASSQPTSGRSNKQFF. DNA of the CDR3: TGCGCCAGCAGCCAACCAACTAGCGGGCGGAGCAATAAGCAGTTCTTC.

This clonotype came up many times. The chain couples TRBV7-2 to TRBJ2-1, with 8 positions matching TRBD2. Germline V gene sequence: CDR1 SGHTA, CDR2 FQGNSA. J gave up 8 bases and V 4 bases, and 4 bases lay outside the gene matches. The CDR3 is made up of 13 amino acids. The CDR3 loop is CASSWGLVDEQFF. In DNA form, the CDR3 reads TGTGCCAGCAGCTGGGGACTAGTGGATGAGCAGTTCTTC. The full variable domain, in which reference TRBV7-2 and TRBJ2-1 provide the parts outside the CDR3, is GAGVSQSPSNKVTEKGKDVELRCDPISGHTALYWYRQSLGQGLEFLIYFQGNSAPDKSGLPSDRFSAERTGGSVSTLTIQRTQQEDSAVYLCASSWGLVDEQFFGPGTRLTVL.

This clonotype was counted many times. The rearrangement joins TRBV10-3 to TRBJ1-1, with TRBD1 identical over 10 bases. Losses at the gene ends were 10 bases for V and 4 bases for J; bases not matched to a gene: 6. The CDR3 runs to 13 residues. The germline gives CDR1 ENHRY, CDR2 SYGVKD. This chain's CDR3 is CATGTGVFTEAFF. The CDR3 region has the DNA TGTGCCACGGGGACAGGGGTGTTCACTGAAGCTTTCTTT.

V and J are TRBV6-6 and TRBJ1-4, with TRBD1 as a possible D gene (5 bases). Per the germline V gene, CDR1 is MNHNY and CDR2 is SVGAGI (reference sequence). The CDR3 is 14 amino acids. V lost 5 bases, J lost 8 bases, and 15 bases lay in between. The CDR3 coding sequence is TGTGCCAGCAGTGACCATATAGCAGGGGAAAAACTGTTTTTT. Amino acids: CASSDHIAGEKLFF.

In this sample, this clonotype turned up a few times. The V and J genes are TRBV7-8 and TRBJ2-3; perhaps TRBD2 as D (6 bases). V was cut by 5 bases and J by 6 bases, with 12 bases left in between. CDR3 length equals 13 residues. CDR1 and CDR2 (germline): SGHVS, FQNEAQ. CDR3 sequence reads: CASSPGVGDTQYF. The CDR3, as DNA: TGTGCCAGCAGCCCGGGGGTCGGGGATACGCAGTATTTT. Variable domain in full (rest from reference TRBV7-8 and TRBJ2-3): GAGVSQSPRYKVAKRGQDVALRCDPISGHVSLFWYQQALGQGPEFLTYFQNEAQLDKSGLPSDRFFAERPEGSVSTLKIQRTQQEDSAVYLCASSPGVGDTQYFGPGTRLTVL.

The V call is TRBV5-1, the J call TRBJ2-5; D ambiguous. The CDR3 is made up of 13 amino acids. Trimming took 0 bases from V and 5 from J, leaving 8 bases between them. Germline-derived CDR1 and CDR2 are SGHRS and YFSETQ. CDR3 protein: CASSLDPRETQYF. The DNA of the CDR3 is TGCGCCAGCAGCTTGGACCCGCGGGAGACCCAGTACTTC. Full variable domain (remainder filled in from reference TRBV5-1 and TRBJ2-5): KAGVTQTPRYLIKTRGQQVTLSCSPISGHRSVSWYQQTPGQGLQFLFEYFSETQRNKGNFPGRFSGRQFSNSRSEMNVSTLELGDSALYLCASSLDPRETQYFGPGTRLLVL.

Of note for this clonotype: At one of its ends the junction is not consistent with the germline gene, which may arise from a read error. The chain combines TRBV6-5 with TRBJ1-6; tentative D call: TRBD1 (6 bases). Germline V gene lookup returns CDR1 MNHEY and CDR2 SVGAGI. The CDR3 is 16 residues long. The CDR3 is CASRMAGTPYNSPLHF. Written as DNA, the CDR3 is TGTGCCAGCAGGATGGCCGGGACACCCTATAATTCACCCCTCCATTTT.

The CDR3 DNA is TGTGCCAGCAGCTCGGGGACTACCTTTTATCAAGAGACCCAGTACTTC. It yields the protein CASSSGTTFYQETQYF. The V and J genes are TRBV11-2 and TRBJ2-5; 7 nucleotides match TRBD2. Germline-derived CDR1 and CDR2 are SGHAT and FQNNGV. The CDR3 sequence is 16 residues long. The trim removed 4 bases at V and 2 bases at J, leaving 10 bases unmatched.

In its sample, this clonotype ranks as medium-sized (0.01 to 0.1%). The rearrangement links TRBV3-1 to TRBJ2-6; TRBD2 matches at 7 bases. Per germline, CDR1 LGHDT and CDR2 YNNKEL (reference sequence). The CDR3 runs 17 residues. The V and J ends lost 0 bases and 4 bases, in that order; junction bases with no gene match: 6. CDR3 loop: CASSQEKSAGGANVLTF. The CDR3 DNA reads as TGTGCCAGCAGCCAAGAAAAATCAGCGGGAGGGGCCAACGTCCTGACTTTC.

This clonotype was observed a few times. The chain is built from TRBV5-1 and TRBJ2-3; D gene ambiguous. This CDR3 spans 16 amino acids. Trimming left V 2 bases short and J 0 bases short, with 13 bases between. Germline V CDR1 and CDR2: SGHRS, YFSETQ. The CDR3 DNA reads as TGCGCCAGCAGCTTAGATCGTGGGTCGAGCACAGATACGCAGTATTTT. Its protein is CASSLDRGSSTDTQYF.

Ten or more counts support this clonotype. The chain combines TRBV6-1 with TRBJ2-2; maybe TRBD2 (5 bases). This CDR3 has 14 residues. CDR1 is MNHNS, CDR2 SASEGT, per germline. Trimming shortened V by 5 bases and J by 3 bases, and 10 bases separated the two germline ends. The CDR3 DNA reads TGTGCCAGCAGTTCCGGGAAGGACACCGGGGAGCTGTTTTTT. This sequence encodes CASSSGKDTGELFF.

This clonotype occurred many times. This sequence joins TRBV29-1 and TRBJ2-2; D is perhaps TRBD1 (6 bases). Germline values: CDR1 SQVTM, CDR2 ANQGSEA. The V end lost 7 bases, the J end lost 4 bases, and 16 bases lay between the germline ends. This CDR3 is 14 amino acids long. CDR3 sequence reads: CSATGSSSTGELFF. CDR3 nucleotide sequence: TGCAGCGCCACAGGGTCATCAAGCACCGGGGAGCTGTTTTTT.

The chain joins TRBV7-9 to TRBJ2-5; tentatively, D is TRBD2 (5 bases). Trimming took off 5 bases at V and 2 bases at J, with 9 bases between the two ends. The germline gives CDR1 SEHNR, CDR2 FQNEAQ (reference sequence). The CDR3 is made up of 13 amino acids. CDR3 in DNA: TGTGCCAGCAGCAGGGAGATACAAGAGACCCAGTACTTC. Translating gives CASSREIQETQYF.

The chain recombines TRBV27 with TRBJ2-7; D is unclear. The CDR3 is 15 amino acids. Germline CDR1 is MNHEY and CDR2 is SMNVEV (reference sequence). Trimming cost V 4 bases and J 0 bases, with 13 bases left between them. This chain's CDR3 is CASSWQRASSYEQYF. Written as DNA, the CDR3 is TGTGCCAGCAGTTGGCAACGGGCGAGCTCCTACGAGCAGTACTTC.

There are many counts of this clonotype. The chain links TRBV18 to TRBJ1-6; possible D gene TRBD1, 5 bases. The CDR3 contains 17 residues. Germline values: CDR1 KGHSH, CDR2 LQKENI. Trimming took 3 bases from V and 6 from J, leaving 18 bases between them. The CDR3 spells CASSPLQTRGINSPLHF. CDR3 DNA sequence: TGTGCCAGCTCACCCCTACAAACTCGGGGGATTAATTCACCCCTCCACTTT.

The table lists this clonotype with many counts. The V call is TRBV10-3, the J call TRBJ2-1; D remains unclear. Germline V CDR1 and CDR2: ENHRY, SYGVKD. The ends were cut back, 0 bases at V and 7 bases at J, with 4 bases in the middle. The CDR3 has 12 amino acids. The CDR3 here is CAISESLNEQFF. The CDR3 coding sequence is TGTGCCATCAGTGAGTCGCTGAATGAGCAGTTCTTC.

This clonotype has a count of ten or more. The chain combines TRBV7-9 with TRBJ2-7, with 8 bases fitting TRBD1. The CDR3 has 12 amino acids. Trimming cost V 8 bases and J 2 bases; bases outside gene matches: 2. Germline-derived CDR1 and CDR2 are SEHNR and FQNEAQ (reference sequence). CDR3 in amino acids: CASRQGTYEQYF. The DNA for the CDR3 is TGTGCCAGCCGACAGGGGACCTACGAGCAGTACTTC.

The chain links TRBV7-3 to TRBJ2-2, with 8 bases matching TRBD1. Germline lookup yields CDR1 SGHTA and CDR2 FQGTGA. The CDR3 sequence is 13 residues long. V was pared by 5 bases and J by 9 bases, with 5 bases of the junction left unmatched. The CDR3: CASSRTGTRELFF. CDR3 coding DNA: TGTGCCAGCAGCAGGACAGGGACCCGGGAGCTGTTTTTT.